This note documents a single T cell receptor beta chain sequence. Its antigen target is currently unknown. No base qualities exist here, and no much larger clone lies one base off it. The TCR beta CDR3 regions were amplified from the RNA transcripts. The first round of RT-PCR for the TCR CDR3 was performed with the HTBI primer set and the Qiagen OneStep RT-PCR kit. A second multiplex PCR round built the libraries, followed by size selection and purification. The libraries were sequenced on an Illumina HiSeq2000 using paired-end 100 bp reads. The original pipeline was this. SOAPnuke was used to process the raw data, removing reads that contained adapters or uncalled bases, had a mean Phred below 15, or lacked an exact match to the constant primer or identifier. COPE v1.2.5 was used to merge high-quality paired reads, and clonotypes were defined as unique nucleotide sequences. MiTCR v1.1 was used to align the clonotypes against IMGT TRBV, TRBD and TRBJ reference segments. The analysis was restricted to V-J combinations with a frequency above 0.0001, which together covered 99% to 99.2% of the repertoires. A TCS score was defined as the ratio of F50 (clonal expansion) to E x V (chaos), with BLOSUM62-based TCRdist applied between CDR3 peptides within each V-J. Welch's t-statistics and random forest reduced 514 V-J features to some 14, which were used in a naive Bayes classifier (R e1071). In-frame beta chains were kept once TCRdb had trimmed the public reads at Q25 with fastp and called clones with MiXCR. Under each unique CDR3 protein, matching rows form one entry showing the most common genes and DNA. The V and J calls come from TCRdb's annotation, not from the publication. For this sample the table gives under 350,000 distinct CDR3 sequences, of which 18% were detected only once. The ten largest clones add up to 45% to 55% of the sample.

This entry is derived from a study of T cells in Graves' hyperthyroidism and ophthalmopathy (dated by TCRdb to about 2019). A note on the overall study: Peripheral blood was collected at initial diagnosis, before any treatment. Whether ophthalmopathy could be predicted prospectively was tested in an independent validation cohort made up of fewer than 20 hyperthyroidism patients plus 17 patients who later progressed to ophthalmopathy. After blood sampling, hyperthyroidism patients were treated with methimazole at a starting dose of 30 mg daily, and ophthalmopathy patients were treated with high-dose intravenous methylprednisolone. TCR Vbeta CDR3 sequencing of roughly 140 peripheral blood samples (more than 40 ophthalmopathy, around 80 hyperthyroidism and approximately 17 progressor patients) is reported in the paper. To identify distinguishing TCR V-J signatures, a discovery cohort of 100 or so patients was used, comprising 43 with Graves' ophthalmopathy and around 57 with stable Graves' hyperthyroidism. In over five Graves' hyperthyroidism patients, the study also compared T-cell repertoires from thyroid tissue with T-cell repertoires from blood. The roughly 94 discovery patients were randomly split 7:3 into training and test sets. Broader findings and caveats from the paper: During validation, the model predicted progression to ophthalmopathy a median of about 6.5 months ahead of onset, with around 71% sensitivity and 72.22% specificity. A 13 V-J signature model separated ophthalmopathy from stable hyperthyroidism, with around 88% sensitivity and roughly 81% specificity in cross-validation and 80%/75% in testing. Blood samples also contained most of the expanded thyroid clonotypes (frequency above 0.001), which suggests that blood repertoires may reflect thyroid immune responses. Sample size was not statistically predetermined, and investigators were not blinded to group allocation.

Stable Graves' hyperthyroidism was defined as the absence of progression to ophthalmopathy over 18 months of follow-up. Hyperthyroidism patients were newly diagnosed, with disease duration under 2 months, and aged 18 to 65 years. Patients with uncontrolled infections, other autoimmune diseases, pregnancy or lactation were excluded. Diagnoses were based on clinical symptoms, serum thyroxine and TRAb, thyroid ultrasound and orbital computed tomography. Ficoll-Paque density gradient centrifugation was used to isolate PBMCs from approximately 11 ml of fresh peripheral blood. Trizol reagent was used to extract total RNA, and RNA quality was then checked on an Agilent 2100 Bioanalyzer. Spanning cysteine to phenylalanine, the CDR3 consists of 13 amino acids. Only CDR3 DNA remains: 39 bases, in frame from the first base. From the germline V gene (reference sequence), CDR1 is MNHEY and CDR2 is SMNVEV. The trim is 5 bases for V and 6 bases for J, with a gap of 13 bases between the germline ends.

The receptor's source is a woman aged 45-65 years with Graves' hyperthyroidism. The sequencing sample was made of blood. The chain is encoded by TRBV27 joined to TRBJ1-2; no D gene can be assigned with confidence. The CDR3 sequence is CASSIGESHGYTF. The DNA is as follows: TGTGCCAGCAGTATTGGTGAGAGCCATGGCTACACCTTC.